A single sample gave rise to the 9 T cell receptor beta chains below, sequenced in a study of shared clonotypes between healthy human individuals. The naive CD8 population came from CD45RO-negative cells selected for CCR7, without terminally differentiated effector memory CD45RA+ cells. TCRdb's copy holds only in-frame clones and misses some; the assay was immunoSEQ multiplex PCR. This sample has approximately 2,000,000 clones, with around 95% found just once. The source material was naive CD8+ T cells from PBMCs. All receptors derive from a young man in good health. Some clones in this sample may be carry-over from other donors' samples.

The chain has TRBV5-1 and TRBJ2-3; D remains unclear. The length of the CDR3 is 14 residues. CDR1 SGHRS and CDR2 YFSETQ come from the germline V gene. Between the trimmed V and J ends, which lost 4 bases and 3 bases, there was a span of 12 bases. The CDR3 DNA follows: TGCGCCAGCAGCACGGAGAGCAGTACAGATACGCAGTATTTT. Protein product: CASSTESSTDTQYF.

The chain links TRBV2 to TRBJ1-4; no firm D call. The CDR3 is 14 residues long. V lost 3 bases and J lost 10, with 15 bases in between. Germline V lookup: CDR1 SNHLY, CDR2 FYNNEI. The CDR3 sequence: CASSDVLDRGKLFF. CDR3 coding DNA: TGTGCCAGCAGTGACGTGTTAGACCGAGGAAAACTGTTTTTT.

The chain recombines TRBV7-9 with TRBJ1-1; possibly TRBD1 for D (5 bases). The germline V and J ends were trimmed by 5 bases and 7 bases, with 14 bases remaining between them. CDR1 is SEHNR, CDR2 FQNEAQ, per germline (reference sequence). CDR3 size: 13 residues. The CDR3 is CASSKGKPNEAFF. DNA for the CDR3: TGTGCCAGCAGCAAGGGGAAGCCTAATGAAGCTTTCTTT.

V gene TRBV28 combines with J gene TRBJ1-1; 8 nucleotides match TRBD1. The CDR3 has 14 amino acids. The V segment lost 3 bases and the J segment 7 bases; nucleotides outside the gene matches: 7. Germline loops: CDR1 MDHEN, CDR2 SYDVKM. The DNA of the CDR3 is TGTGCCAGCAGTTTTCCAGGGGGCCCGGGTGAAGCTTTCTTT. Translating gives CASSFPGGPGEAFF.

The chain recombines TRBV28 with TRBJ2-1; 13 positions agree with TRBD2. V lost 3 bases, J lost 2 bases, and 7 bases stayed unmatched. The germline V gene has CDR1 MDHEN and CDR2 SYDVKM. This CDR3 is built from 18 residues. CDR3 DNA: TGTGCCAGCAGTTTGGAACTAGCGGGAGGGCCTCCCTACAATGAGCAGTTCTTC. Translating it yields CASSLELAGGPPYNEQFF.

For this clone: Other DNA sequences in the sample encode the same CDR3. This rearrangement joins TRBV19 to TRBJ2-7, with a weak D call TRBD2 (7 bases). Germline CDR1 reads LNHDA; CDR2 reads SQIVND (reference sequence). V lost 3 bases and J lost 4, with 10 bases in between. The CDR3 runs 13 residues. CDR3 nucleotides: TGTGCCAGTAGTATCGGGGGGCGGTACGAGCAGTACTTC. Amino acid sequence: CASSIGGRYEQYF.

The chain couples TRBV28 to TRBJ2-6; D call uncertain. CDR1 MDHEN and CDR2 SYDVKM come from the germline V gene. V lost 6 bases and J 1 base, leaving 1 base between the germline ends. This CDR3 is built from 12 residues. CDR3 region: CASRSGANVLTF. The DNA for the CDR3 is TGTGCCAGCAGATCTGGGGCCAACGTCCTGACTTTC.

The chain links TRBV5-5 to TRBJ2-7, with a possible D match to TRBD2 (5 bases). The ends were cut back, 4 bases at V and 2 bases at J, with 13 bases in the middle. Germline assignment: CDR1 SGHKS and CDR2 YYEKEE (reference sequence). The CDR3 contains 14 residues. CDR3 bases: TGTGCCAGCAGCCCAAGTTTGCGGGCCTACGAGCAGTACTTC. It yields the protein CASSPSLRAYEQYF.

This clone was found once. The chain uses TRBV7-9 and TRBJ2-1, with 8 bases lining up with TRBD2. The CDR3 runs to 15 residues. Germline V CDR1 and CDR2: SEHNR, FQNEAQ (reference sequence). Trimming cost V 5 bases and J 10 bases; bases outside gene matches: 13. The CDR3 is CASSQFSAAGDEQFF. CDR3 coding DNA: TGTGCCAGCAGCCAATTTTCAGCAGCGGGAGACGAGCAGTTCTTC.